These 28 T cell receptor beta chains share one sample of origin, sequenced in a study of blood T cell repertoires in COVID-19 (TCRdb year 2020). The library came from the immunoSEQ multiplex PCR assay. In its TCRdb copy, this immuneACCESS table keeps in-frame sequences only and misses some clones. Where compared with another copy, unresolved V genes explain less than half of these, and the others have no known cause. The sample table holds fewer than 250,000 clones, of which about nine tenths were seen once. More than 0.65% of the sample lies in the top ten. Input material: peripheral blood. These TCRs come from a man younger than 40 with COVID-19, enrolled during active disease.

The CDR3 region is CASSPRTGVSYEQYF. CDR3 DNA: TGTGCCAGCAGCCCCCGGACAGGGGTCTCCTACGAGCAGTACTTC. The rearrangement links TRBV9 to TRBJ2-7; 9 nucleotides align to TRBD1. From germline, CDR1 is SGDLS and CDR2 YYNGEE. This CDR3 is 15 amino acids long. J lost 0 bases, V lost 4 bases, and 5 bases had no gene match.

The rearrangement uses TRBV9 and TRBJ1-5; D gene unclear. The CDR3 is 14 residues long. The V end lost 4 bases, the J end lost 0 bases, and 8 bases lay between the germline ends. Per the germline V gene, CDR1 is SGDLS and CDR2 is YYNGEE. CDR3 loop: CASSRTDSNQPQHF. CDR3 bases: TGTGCCAGCAGCCGAACAGATAGCAATCAGCCCCAGCATTTT.

This clone was found once. The V gene is TRBV29-1, the J gene TRBJ1-2; possibly TRBD1 for D (5 bases). The V end was cut by 8 bases, the J end by 6 bases, with 19 bases between. The germline CDR1 and CDR2 sequences are SQVTM and ANQGSEA. The CDR3 length is 13 residues. CDR3 in amino acids: CSLRRTDKDGYTF. The CDR3 DNA is TGCAGCCTCCGTCGGACGGACAAGGATGGCTACACCTTC.

The chain couples TRBV14 to TRBJ1-1; a possible D gene is TRBD1 (5 bases). CDR1 SGHDN and CDR2 FVKESK come from the germline V gene. V shed 4 bases and J shed 4 bases, with 16 bases lying between them. This CDR3 has 15 amino acids. Here the CDR3 DNA reads TGTGCCAGCAGCCTGATTGGGGGAGGGTCCACTGAAGCTTTCTTT. This translates into CASSLIGGGSTEAFF.

V is TRBV19 and J is TRBJ1-4; D not resolved. CDR3 size: 12 residues. The germline V and J ends were trimmed by 5 bases and 7 bases, with 8 bases remaining between them. Germline V CDR1 and CDR2: LNHDA, SQIVND (reference sequence). CDR3: CASSPLGEKLFF. The CDR3 DNA reads as TGTGCCAGTAGTCCCCTCGGTGAAAAACTGTTTTTT.

This chain connects TRBV6-6 to TRBJ2-1; TRBD2 agrees at 14 bases. Trimming took 4 bases from V and 7 from J; bases not matched to a gene: 3. Germline-derived CDR1 and CDR2 are MNHNY and SVGAGI (reference sequence). The CDR3 covers 15 residues. CDR3 region: CASSSTSGGANEQFF. The CDR3 nucleotides are TGTGCCAGCAGTTCGACTAGCGGGGGGGCTAATGAGCAGTTCTTC.

This rearrangement joins TRBV30 to TRBJ1-4; possible D gene TRBD1, 6 bases. V was trimmed by 0 bases and J by 8 bases, leaving 10 bases between them. The germline CDR1 and CDR2 sequences are GTSNPN and SVGIG (reference sequence). This CDR3 region has 13 residues. CDR3 loop: CAWSVHGQEKLFF. CDR3 DNA: TGTGCCTGGAGTGTACACGGACAGGAAAAACTGTTTTTT.

The chain is built from TRBV11-2 and TRBJ2-7; no firm D call. V lost 5 bases and J lost 0, with 17 bases in between. CDR1 is SGHAT and CDR2 is FQNNGV in the germline V gene. CDR3 length: 16 amino acids. The CDR3 region is CASSPLGPPNSYEQYF. The CDR3 region has the DNA TGTGCCAGCAGCCCGTTGGGCCCACCGAACTCCTACGAGCAGTACTTC. Supplemented by reference TRBV11-2 and TRBJ2-7, the full variable domain reads EAGVAQSPRYKIIEKRQSVAFWCNPISGHATLYWYQQILGQGPKLLIQFQNNGVVDDSQLPKDRFSAERLKGVDSTLKIQPAKLEDSAVYLCASSPLGPPNSYEQYFGPGTRLTVT.

J is TRBJ1-3 and V is TRBV6-6, with D perhaps TRBD1 (5 bases). Trimming stripped 5 bases from V and 0 bases from J, with 5 bases between. The CDR3 is 13 residues long. The germline gives CDR1 MNHNY, CDR2 SVGAGI (reference sequence). The CDR3 DNA reads as TGTGCCAGCAGTACAGGCTCTGGAAACACCATATATTTT. Amino acid sequence: CASSTGSGNTIYF.

The chain joins TRBV15 to TRBJ2-2; TRBD1 matches 8 bases. Germline assignment: CDR1 LNHNV and CDR2 YYDKDF (reference sequence). J lost 6 bases, V lost 2 bases, and 5 bases had no gene match. The CDR3 length is 15 residues. CDR3 amino acids: CATSRNLQGAGELFF. CDR3 bases: TGTGCCACCAGCAGAAATCTACAGGGGGCCGGGGAGCTGTTTTTT. Based on the CDR3 plus reference TRBV15 and TRBJ2-2, the full variable domain is DAMVIQNPRYQVTQFGKPVTLSCSQTLNHNVMYWYQQKSSQAPKLLFHYYDKDFNNEADTPDNFQSRRPNTSFCFLDIRSPGLGDTAMYLCATSRNLQGAGELFFGEGSRLTVL.

The gene calls are TRBV7-9 and TRBJ2-1, with 13 bases fitting TRBD2. CDR1 is SEHNR and CDR2 is FQNEAQ in the germline V gene (reference sequence). V was clipped by 3 bases and J by 6 bases; unmatched bases: 8. This CDR3 has 17 amino acids. The CDR3 region has the DNA TGTGCCAGCAGCTTGTTAACTAGCGGGGGGGCCCTCAATGAGCAGTTCTTC. This sequence encodes CASSLLTSGGALNEQFF.

This chain joins TRBV11-3 and TRBJ2-2; TRBD1 matches at 7 bases. J gave up 2 bases and V 1 base, and 4 bases lay outside the gene matches. The germline CDR1 and CDR2 sequences are SGHNT and YENEEA. CDR3 length: 16 amino acids. CDR3 in amino acids: CASSLGGTANTGELFF. CDR3 DNA sequence: TGTGCCAGCAGCTTAGGAGGGACAGCAAACACCGGGGAGCTGTTTTTT.

The chain couples TRBV4-1 to TRBJ1-5; D is unclear. The ends were cut back, 3 bases at V and 4 bases at J, with 10 bases in the middle. This CDR3 has 14 residues. The V gene's germline CDR1 is MGHRA and CDR2 YSYEKL. The CDR3 DNA reads as TGCGCCAGCAGCCATATCGGTGCAAATCAGCCCCAGCATTTT. Translating gives CASSHIGANQPQHF.

The chain recombines TRBV7-9 with TRBJ2-7; D is perhaps TRBD1 (5 bases). Germline CDR1 and CDR2: SEHNR and FQNEAQ (reference sequence). The V end was cut by 2 bases, the J end by 9 bases, with 8 bases between. This CDR3 has 11 residues. Here the CDR3 reads CASSLSQGQYF. The CDR3 DNA sequence: TGTGCCAGCAGCTTATCGCAGGGGCAGTACTTC.

This clone was detected once. This chain links TRBV6-6 with TRBJ1-1; D is uncertain. Germline CDR1 reads MNHNY; CDR2 reads SVGAGI (reference sequence). The V gene lost 4 bases and the J gene lost 4 bases, with 13 bases spanning the gap. This CDR3 is 14 amino acids long. Here the CDR3 DNA reads TGTGCCAGCAGTTTCGGGGATCTCAGCACTGAAGCTTTCTTT. Encoded protein: CASSFGDLSTEAFF.

This clone has just one count. The chain has TRBV6-1 and TRBJ1-4; TRBD1 agrees at 7 bases. V lost 1 base to trimming and J lost 8 bases; unmatched junction nucleotides: 16. Germline-derived CDR1 and CDR2 are MNHNS and SASEGT. The CDR3 length is 18 residues. The CDR3, as DNA: TGTGCCAGCAGTGAAGAGGCAGGGGGTGTTGGATGGTTGGAAAAACTGTTTTTT. Protein: CASSEEAGGVGWLEKLFF.

V is TRBV6-5 and J is TRBJ2-5; TRBD2 is a possible D gene (6 bases). V was clipped by 7 bases and J by 3 bases, with 15 bases between them. The length of the CDR3 is 14 residues. Germline V gives CDR1 MNHEY, CDR2 SVGAGI. The CDR3 nucleotides are TGTGCCAGCACCGGCGGGGACCATAAAGAGACCCAGTACTTC. Encoded protein: CASTGGDHKETQYF.

The chain employs TRBV29-1 and TRBJ2-3, with D perhaps matching TRBD2 (7 bases). Germline values: CDR1 SQVTM, CDR2 ANQGSEA. The CDR3 extends over 14 amino acids. V lost 6 bases and J lost 3, with 16 bases in between. As DNA, the CDR3 is TGCAGCGTCATGATCGGGGGGCGGACAGATACGCAGTATTTT. Translation gives CSVMIGGRTDTQYF.

This clone was recorded once. The V gene is TRBV2, the J gene TRBJ2-5; 7 bases map to TRBD1. J gave up 5 bases and V 6 bases, and 12 bases lay outside the gene matches. The CDR3 loop spans 15 amino acids. Germline CDR1 is SNHLY and CDR2 is FYNNEI. The CDR3 DNA sequence: TGTGCCAGCAGAATGGACAGGTTAGCTCGGGAGACCCAGTACTTC. It codes for CASRMDRLARETQYF.

This sequence joins TRBV14 and TRBJ1-6; possible D gene TRBD1, 6 bases. The V end was cut by 0 bases, the J end by 2 bases, with 11 bases between. The CDR3 sequence is 17 residues long. Germline lookup yields CDR1 SGHDN and CDR2 FVKESK. CDR3 sequence: CASSQDLGTPYNSPLHF. Written as DNA, the CDR3 is TGTGCCAGCAGCCAAGATCTGGGGACACCCTATAATTCACCCCTCCACTTT.

The rearrangement links TRBV19 to TRBJ2-2, with 8 nucleotides matching TRBD1. The germline CDR1 and CDR2 sequences are LNHDA and SQIVND (reference sequence). CDR3 size: 15 residues. V gave up 7 bases and J gave up 6 bases; unmatched junction bases: 10. The CDR3, as DNA: TGTGCCAGTACCCCCTGGGCAGGGGGCTCCGGGGAGCTGTTTTTT. It codes for CASTPWAGGSGELFF. Full variable domain (outside the CDR3, taken from reference TRBV19 and TRBJ2-2): DGGITQSPKYLFRKEGQNVTLSCEQNLNHDAMYWYRQDPGQGLRLIYYSQIVNDFQKGDIAEGYSVSREKKESFPLTVTSAQKNPTAFYLCASTPWAGGSGELFFGEGSRLTVL.

This clone has only one observation. The V call is TRBV4-1, the J call TRBJ2-3, with D maybe TRBD2 (6 bases). CDR1 is MGHRA and CDR2 is YSYEKL in the germline V gene. Trimming took off 2 bases at V and 11 bases at J, with 8 bases between the two ends. CDR3 length equals 11 residues. The CDR3 bases are TGCGCCAGCAGCCAACACGGGGGGCAGTATTTT. This translates into CASSQHGGQYF.

This rearrangement joins TRBV19 to TRBJ2-3, with 9 bases fitting TRBD2. There are 19 residues in the CDR3. Germline CDR1 LNHDA, CDR2 SQIVND (reference sequence). Trimming took 4 bases from V and 0 from J; bases not matched to a gene: 14. CDR3 loop: CASSKGAGGSYPSTDTQYF. The DNA for the CDR3 is TGTGCCAGTAGTAAAGGAGCGGGGGGCTCTTATCCAAGCACAGATACGCAGTATTTT. Together with reference TRBV19 and TRBJ2-3, the CDR3 gives the full variable domain: DGGITQSPKYLFRKEGQNVTLSCEQNLNHDAMYWYRQDPGQGLRLIYYSQIVNDFQKGDIAEGYSVSREKKESFPLTVTSAQKNPTAFYLCASSKGAGGSYPSTDTQYFGPGTRLTVL.

The chain joins TRBV28 to TRBJ1-6; D is uncertain. The CDR3 extends over 14 amino acids. In germline, CDR1 is MDHEN, CDR2 SYDVKM. The V end was cut by 4 bases, the J end by 7 bases, with 11 bases between. The CDR3: CASSSPGVNSPLHF. DNA of the CDR3: TGTGCCAGCAGTTCTCCCGGGGTAAATTCACCCCTCCACTTT.

The table lists this clone with a count of one. The rearrangement joins TRBV12-5 to TRBJ1-2; D possibly corresponds to TRBD1 (6 bases). V lost 7 bases and J 4 bases, leaving 19 bases between the germline ends. Per germline, CDR1 LGHNT and CDR2 FRNRAP. The CDR3 is 15 amino acids. DNA of the CDR3: TGTGCTAGTGCCCTGAATCGGCAGGGGATCTATGGCTACACCTTC. It is translated as CASALNRQGIYGYTF.

The J gene is TRBJ1-4, the V gene TRBV10-1; D unclear. The CDR3 extends over 15 amino acids. CDR1 and CDR2 (germline): WNHNN, SYGVQD (reference sequence). The ends were cut back, 3 bases at V and 6 bases at J, with 14 bases in the middle. DNA for the CDR3: TGCGCCAGCAGTGACCCTATGAGAACCGATGAAAAACTGTTTTTT. Amino acids: CASSDPMRTDEKLFF.

The chain employs TRBV5-1 and TRBJ2-3, with 10 positions matching TRBD2. Germline CDR1 and CDR2: SGHRS and YFSETQ. Trimming at V came to 3 bases and at J to 3 bases, leaving 7 bases not matched to a gene. The CDR3 sequence is 16 residues long. Written as DNA, the CDR3 is TGCGCCAGCAGCTCGGGGGCTAGCGGGGGTACAGATACGCAGTATTTT. Translating gives CASSSGASGGTDTQYF.

V and J are TRBV24-1 and TRBJ1-2; 7 bases are a match to TRBD1. The CDR3 has 14 amino acids. CDR1 and CDR2 (germline): KGHDR, SFDVKD. Trimming at V came to 4 bases and at J to 5 bases, leaving 6 bases not matched to a gene. The CDR3 nucleotides are TGTGCCACCAGTGACTGGACAGGCAGTTATGGCTACACCTTC. Protein: CATSDWTGSYGYTF.